The T cell receptor (beta chain) described here comes from a study of cytomegalovirus exposure and HLA in healthy donors. The wider study: In an early release, HLA-typed donors contributed tens of millions of unique TCR sequences.

The study, taken as a whole, reports: Another analysis was done later, and it associated approximately 17,000 TCR beta sequences with HLA alleles at 0.05 false discovery rate.

Primers for the PCR totalled 60 Vbeta and 13 Jbeta. The protocol was immunoSEQ multiplex PCR, while the TCRdb copy is restricted to in-frame clones and leaves out a portion. This table holds under 250,000 clones, almost 80% found once. As for this clone: What it recognizes is unknown.

V shed 4 bases, J shed 1 base, and the junction held 2 bases outside the gene matches. Looked up from germline, CDR1 is LNHDA and CDR2 is SQIVND (reference sequence). The CDR3 contains 14 residues. The source material was PBMCs. The sequence came from a male donor in good health and CMV-seronegative. The J gene is TRBJ1-1, the V gene TRBV19; 8 nucleotides agree with TRBD1. For the CDR3, the DNA is TGTGCCAGTAGTAGGACAGGGACGAACACTGAAGCTTTCTTT. The encoded protein is CASSRTGTNTEAFF.